Listed below are T cell receptor beta chains from one sample, sequenced in a study of identical twins. Each CDR3 protein gets one entry after TCRdb re-called the 5' RACE reads with MiXCR. The sample includes nearly 200,000 distinct CDR3 sequences, about a sixth of them seen just once. A further study also used this sample, focusing on T cells expressing NK-cell markers.

Sequenced material: CD8+ T cells sorted from blood. These receptors were taken from a woman aged 18-35 years in good health. The CDR3 runs from the conserved cysteine through the conserved F or W. The order of the fields is V gene, D gene, J gene, clone size, CDR3 length, CDR3 protein, CDR3 DNA. The D gene is left open where the match is weak. Clone size is given for some rows only: seen once, a few or many times, or a class if the clone is expanded.

v_gene: TRBV6-1; d_gene: NA; j_gene: TRBJ1-3; abundance: few; len: 15; CDR3aa: CASSPTGRSGNTIYF; CDR3nt: TGTGCCAGCAGTCCTACAGGGAGGTCTGGAAACACCATATATTTT
v_gene: TRBV7-2; d_gene: TRBD2; j_gene: TRBJ2-3; abundance: NA; len: 16; CDR3aa: CASSLAWHGLADTQYF; CDR3nt: TGTGCCAGCAGCTTAGCCTGGCATGGACTAGCAGATACGCAGTATTTT
v_gene: TRBV28; d_gene: NA; j_gene: TRBJ2-7; abundance: many; len: 10; CDR3aa: CASSDHEQYF; CDR3nt: TGTGCCAGCAGTGACCACGAGCAGTACTTC
v_gene: TRBV10-3; d_gene: TRBD1; j_gene: TRBJ2-7; abundance: few; len: 14; CDR3aa: CAISGGQGAGEQYF; CDR3nt: TGTGCCATCAGTGGCGGACAGGGGGCGGGTGAGCAGTACTTC
v_gene: TRBV13; d_gene: TRBD1; j_gene: TRBJ2-7; abundance: few; len: 16; CDR3aa: CASSNTERGGLNEQYF; CDR3nt: TGTGCCAGCAGCAATACGGAGCGAGGGGGCCTCAACGAGCAGTACTTC
v_gene: TRBV5-5; d_gene: NA; j_gene: TRBJ2-7; abundance: NA; len: 17; CDR3aa: CASSRHRAPLGIYEQYF; CDR3nt: TGTGCCAGCAGCCGTCACCGAGCGCCACTAGGGATCTACGAGCAGTACTTC
v_gene: TRBV3-1; d_gene: NA; j_gene: TRBJ1-1; abundance: NA; len: 14; CDR3aa: CASSRGQTNTEAFF; CDR3nt: TGTGCCAGCAGCCGCGGCCAGACGAACACTGAAGCTTTCTTT
v_gene: TRBV6-5; d_gene: TRBD1; j_gene: TRBJ2-1; abundance: few; len: 15; CDR3aa: CASSWTGTGGNEQFF; CDR3nt: TGTGCCAGCAGTTGGACCGGGACAGGGGGCAATGAGCAGTTCTTC
v_gene: TRBV3-1; d_gene: NA; j_gene: TRBJ2-4; abundance: few; len: 16; CDR3aa: CASSASTDPFKNIQYF; CDR3nt: TGTGCCAGCAGCGCATCGACAGACCCCTTCAAAAACATTCAGTACTTC
v_gene: TRBV15; d_gene: TRBD1; j_gene: TRBJ1-4; abundance: NA; len: 15; CDR3aa: CATSLRTGLNEKLFF; CDR3nt: TGTGCCACCAGCCTAAGGACAGGGCTAAATGAAAAACTGTTTTTT
v_gene: TRBV20-1; d_gene: NA; j_gene: TRBJ1-1; abundance: NA; len: 17; CDR3aa: CSALLGGWRGVETEAFF; CDR3nt: TGCAGTGCTCTACTCGGGGGGTGGAGAGGGGTCGAGACTGAAGCTTTCTTT
v_gene: TRBV11-2; d_gene: TRBD1; j_gene: TRBJ2-7; abundance: NA; len: 14; CDR3aa: CASRPAGTGGEQYF; CDR3nt: TGTGCCAGCAGACCCGCGGGGACAGGAGGGGAGCAGTACTTC
v_gene: TRBV10-1; d_gene: TRBD1; j_gene: TRBJ1-2; abundance: NA; len: 11; CDR3aa: CANGTGEDHFF; CDR3nt: TGCGCCAACGGGACAGGGGAAGACCATTTCTTC
v_gene: TRBV7-9; d_gene: NA; j_gene: TRBJ1-4; abundance: few; len: 13; CDR3aa: CASGGTSDEKLFF; CDR3nt: TGTGCCAGCGGGGGGACATCGGATGAAAAACTGTTTTTT
v_gene: TRBV14; d_gene: TRBD2; j_gene: TRBJ2-5; abundance: NA; len: 20; CDR3aa: CASSQGRGMTSGIFGETQYF; CDR3nt: TGTGCCAGCAGCCAAGGTCGCGGGATGACTAGCGGGATTTTCGGAGAGACCCAGTACTTC
v_gene: TRBV27; d_gene: NA; j_gene: TRBJ2-5; abundance: few; len: 14; CDR3aa: CASSSSGPGETQYF; CDR3nt: TGTGCCAGCAGTTCCAGCGGTCCGGGGGAGACCCAGTACTTC
v_gene: TRBV11-2; d_gene: TRBD1; j_gene: TRBJ2-3; abundance: many; len: 16; CDR3aa: CASSLGDRGATDTQYF; CDR3nt: TGTGCCAGCAGCTTAGGGGACAGGGGTGCAACAGATACGCAGTATTTT
v_gene: TRBV5-6; d_gene: NA; j_gene: TRBJ2-1; abundance: NA; len: 12; CDR3aa: CASNQPGDEQFF; CDR3nt: TGTGCCAGCAATCAACCGGGGGATGAGCAGTTCTTC
v_gene: TRBV29-1; d_gene: NA; j_gene: TRBJ2-7; abundance: NA; len: 14; CDR3aa: CSVEGHEGSYEQYF; CDR3nt: TGCAGCGTTGAAGGGCACGAGGGTTCCTACGAGCAGTACTTC
v_gene: TRBV5-1; d_gene: TRBD2; j_gene: TRBJ2-1; abundance: NA; len: 16; CDR3aa: CASSFAQRGVVDEQFF; CDR3nt: TGCGCCAGCAGCTTCGCCCAGCGGGGGGTGGTCGATGAGCAGTTCTTC
v_gene: TRBV11-2; d_gene: TRBD2; j_gene: TRBJ2-2; abundance: few; len: 17; CDR3aa: CASSFQGLAANTGELFF; CDR3nt: TGTGCCAGCAGCTTTCAAGGACTAGCAGCCAACACCGGGGAGCTGTTTTTT
v_gene: TRBV12-3/TRBV12-4; d_gene: TRBD2; j_gene: TRBJ2-2; abundance: NA; len: 15; CDR3aa: CASTLGLVGTGELFF; CDR3nt: TGTGCCAGCACCCTAGGACTAGTAGGCACCGGGGAGCTGTTTTTT
v_gene: TRBV29-1; d_gene: NA; j_gene: TRBJ2-7; abundance: few; len: 12; CDR3aa: CSATWGAYEQYF; CDR3nt: TGCAGCGCAACATGGGGGGCCTACGAGCAGTACTTC
v_gene: TRBV7-9; d_gene: NA; j_gene: TRBJ2-3; abundance: NA; len: 14; CDR3aa: CASSLDWHTDTQYF; CDR3nt: TGTGCCAGCAGCTTAGATTGGCACACAGATACGCAGTATTTT
v_gene: TRBV7-9; d_gene: TRBD1; j_gene: TRBJ2-7; abundance: NA; len: 14; CDR3aa: CASSFLQGAGEQYF; CDR3nt: TGTGCCAGCAGCTTTCTACAGGGGGCCGGGGAGCAGTACTTC
v_gene: TRBV2; d_gene: TRBD1; j_gene: TRBJ2-1; abundance: few; len: 14; CDR3aa: CASSRRQGENEQFF; CDR3nt: TGTGCCAGCAGCCGGCGACAGGGGGAAAATGAGCAGTTCTTC
v_gene: TRBV11-2; d_gene: NA; j_gene: TRBJ1-1; abundance: many; len: 14; CDR3aa: CASRPGGGYTEAFF; CDR3nt: TGTGCCAGCCGTCCTGGGGGAGGGTACACTGAAGCTTTCTTT
v_gene: TRBV10-3; d_gene: NA; j_gene: TRBJ1-2; abundance: few; len: 15; CDR3aa: CAAYDWETGNYGYTF; CDR3nt: TGTGCCGCCTATGACTGGGAGACTGGGAACTATGGCTACACCTTC
v_gene: TRBV10-2; d_gene: TRBD2; j_gene: TRBJ2-1; abundance: few; len: 18; CDR3aa: CASSPGLAGYPTQNEQFF; CDR3nt: TGCGCCAGCAGCCCGGGACTAGCGGGTTATCCCACACAGAATGAGCAGTTCTTC
v_gene: TRBV9; d_gene: NA; j_gene: TRBJ2-3; abundance: few; len: 13; CDR3aa: CASSDGSSDTQYF; CDR3nt: TGTGCCAGCAGCGACGGGAGTTCAGATACGCAGTATTTT
v_gene: TRBV2; d_gene: TRBD1; j_gene: TRBJ2-5; abundance: NA; len: 15; CDR3aa: CASSKEGGGGETQYF; CDR3nt: TGTGCCAGCAGCAAAGAAGGGGGCGGAGGTGAGACCCAGTACTTC
v_gene: TRBV5-1; d_gene: TRBD1; j_gene: TRBJ2-1; abundance: NA; len: 17; CDR3aa: CASSSYPGQGADNEQFF; CDR3nt: TGCGCCAGCAGCTCCTATCCGGGACAGGGGGCCGACAATGAGCAGTTCTTC
v_gene: TRBV11-2; d_gene: TRBD2; j_gene: TRBJ2-1; abundance: NA; len: 16; CDR3aa: CASSLDLLAGGRDPFF; CDR3nt: TGTGCCAGCAGCTTAGATCTTCTAGCGGGGGGGCGGGATCCGTTCTTC
v_gene: TRBV27; d_gene: NA; j_gene: TRBJ2-3; abundance: NA; len: 13; CDR3aa: CASSLGLPAAQYF; CDR3nt: TGTGCCAGCAGCCTAGGACTCCCCGCTGCGCAGTATTTT
v_gene: TRBV9; d_gene: NA; j_gene: TRBJ1-5; abundance: NA; len: 13; CDR3aa: CASIGSRNQPQHF; CDR3nt: TGTGCCAGCATCGGCAGCCGCAATCAGCCCCAGCATTTT
v_gene: TRBV5-5; d_gene: NA; j_gene: TRBJ1-1; abundance: few; len: 17; CDR3aa: CASSYRQVPIMNTEAFF; CDR3nt: TGTGCCAGCAGCTACCGACAGGTCCCCATCATGAACACTGAAGCTTTCTTT
v_gene: TRBV7-6; d_gene: NA; j_gene: TRBJ2-7; abundance: few; len: 14; CDR3aa: CASTGYGTLDEQYF; CDR3nt: TGTGCCAGCACCGGTTACGGGACACTCGACGAGCAGTACTTC
v_gene: TRBV20-1; d_gene: NA; j_gene: TRBJ1-6; abundance: few; len: 14; CDR3aa: CSARAPGDNSPLHF; CDR3nt: TGCAGTGCTAGGGCCCCGGGGGACAATTCACCCCTCCACTTT
v_gene: TRBV6-5; d_gene: TRBD1; j_gene: TRBJ1-6; abundance: NA; len: 19; CDR3aa: CASSYGQGVISSYNSPLHF; CDR3nt: TGTGCCAGCAGTTACGGACAGGGGGTAATTAGCTCCTATAATTCACCCCTCCACTTT
v_gene: TRBV29-1; d_gene: NA; j_gene: TRBJ1-1; abundance: few; len: 14; CDR3aa: CSVDGGVMNTEAFF; CDR3nt: TGCAGCGTTGATGGGGGGGTAATGAACACTGAAGCTTTCTTT
v_gene: TRBV6-1; d_gene: NA; j_gene: TRBJ2-3; abundance: NA; len: 13; CDR3aa: CASSEDSTDTQYF; CDR3nt: TGTGCCAGCAGTGAAGATTCCACAGATACGCAGTATTTT
v_gene: TRBV4-3; d_gene: TRBD2; j_gene: TRBJ2-1; abundance: NA; len: 18; CDR3aa: CASSQDLFGGSRLGEQFF; CDR3nt: TGCGCCAGCAGCCAAGATCTTTTCGGCGGGAGTCGATTGGGTGAGCAGTTCTTC
v_gene: TRBV12-3/TRBV12-4; d_gene: NA; j_gene: TRBJ1-2; abundance: few; len: 13; CDR3aa: CASSLYGHYGYTF; CDR3nt: TGTGCCAGCAGTTTGTACGGTCACTATGGCTACACCTTC
v_gene: TRBV28; d_gene: NA; j_gene: TRBJ2-7; abundance: few; len: 12; CDR3aa: CASSRRRDPQYF; CDR3nt: TGTGCCAGCTCGAGAAGACGAGACCCGCAGTACTTC
v_gene: TRBV7-8; d_gene: NA; j_gene: TRBJ1-2; abundance: NA; len: 15; CDR3aa: CASSLDTYNIYGYTF; CDR3nt: TGTGCCAGCAGCCTGGACACCTATAACATCTATGGCTACACCTTC
v_gene: TRBV18; d_gene: TRBD2; j_gene: TRBJ2-3; abundance: NA; len: 16; CDR3aa: CASSRLAGQSTDTQYF; CDR3nt: TGTGCCAGCTCAAGACTAGCGGGGCAGAGCACAGATACGCAGTATTTT
v_gene: TRBV15; d_gene: TRBD1; j_gene: TRBJ2-2; abundance: NA; len: 14; CDR3aa: CATSTQGDTGELFF; CDR3nt: TGTGCCACCAGCACTCAGGGGGACACCGGGGAGCTGTTTTTT
v_gene: TRBV20-1; d_gene: TRBD2; j_gene: TRBJ2-3; abundance: NA; len: 15; CDR3aa: CSARGWTSGTDTQYF; CDR3nt: TGCAGTGCTAGAGGGTGGACTAGCGGCACAGATACGCAGTATTTT
v_gene: TRBV5-5; d_gene: NA; j_gene: TRBJ2-7; abundance: NA; len: 14; CDR3aa: CASSLEGLTLEQYF; CDR3nt: TGTGCCAGCAGCTTGGAGGGGCTGACACTCGAGCAGTACTTC